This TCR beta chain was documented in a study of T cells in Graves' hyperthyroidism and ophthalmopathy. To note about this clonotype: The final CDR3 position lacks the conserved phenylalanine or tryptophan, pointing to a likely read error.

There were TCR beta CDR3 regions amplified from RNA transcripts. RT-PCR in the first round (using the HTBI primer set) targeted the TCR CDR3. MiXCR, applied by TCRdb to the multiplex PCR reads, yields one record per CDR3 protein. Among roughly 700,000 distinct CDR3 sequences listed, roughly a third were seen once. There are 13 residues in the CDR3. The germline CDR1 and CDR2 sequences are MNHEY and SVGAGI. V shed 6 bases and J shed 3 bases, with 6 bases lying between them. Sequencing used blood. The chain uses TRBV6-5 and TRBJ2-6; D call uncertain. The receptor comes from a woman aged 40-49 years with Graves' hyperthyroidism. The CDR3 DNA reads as TGTGCCAGCAGCTTGTATGGGGCCAACGTCCTGACTCCA. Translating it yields CASSLYGANVLTP.